The 20 T cell receptor beta chains below were found in one sample sequenced in a study of blood T cell repertoires in COVID-19. TCRdb's copy holds only in-frame clones and misses some; the assay was immunoSEQ multiplex PCR. Of 250,000 to 300,000 clones listed, 75% to 90% are singletons. The sample taken for sequencing was peripheral blood. The receptor set was obtained from a woman in her seventies with COVID-19, enrolled during active disease.

This rearrangement joins TRBV9 to TRBJ2-5, with 10 positions matching TRBD1. Trimming removed 4 bases from V and 1 base from J; junction bases left unmatched: 10. The CDR3 is made up of 17 amino acids. The germline V gene encodes CDR1 SGDLS and CDR2 YYNGEE. CDR3 region: CASSPRTGGVSQETQYF. In DNA form, the CDR3 reads TGTGCCAGCAGCCCCCGGACAGGGGGAGTGAGCCAAGAGACCCAGTACTTC.

The rearrangement uses TRBV12-3 or TRBV12-4 and TRBJ1-5, with D tentatively TRBD1 (6 bases). V was cut by 4 bases and J by 4 bases, with 8 bases left in between. The CDR3 loop spans 13 amino acids. In DNA form, the CDR3 reads TGTGCCAGCAGTTCGACAGGTAATCAGCCCCAGCATTTT. The encoded protein is CASSSTGNQPQHF.

This clone was observed a handful of times. Other nucleotide sequences from this sample produce the same CDR3. The rearrangement links TRBV30 to TRBJ1-5; D may be TRBD1 (6 bases). This CDR3 is 13 amino acids long. Germline lookup yields CDR1 GTSNPN and CDR2 SVGIG (reference sequence). Deletions cut 0 bases from V and 5 bases from J, with 8 bases between. The DNA for the CDR3 is TGTGCCTGGAGTGTACAGGGAGATCAGCCCCAGCATTTT. It encodes CAWSVQGDQPQHF.

The genes are TRBV19 and TRBJ1-1; the D gene is possibly TRBD1 (5 bases). CDR3 length equals 14 residues. The V and J ends lost 9 bases and 1 base respectively, with 15 bases between them. CDR1 and CDR2 (germline): LNHDA, SQIVND (reference sequence). CDR3 residues: CASRRQGGNTEAFF. The CDR3 DNA follows: TGTGCCAGCCGGCGGCAGGGAGGGAACACTGAAGCTTTCTTT.

The gene calls are TRBV7-9 and TRBJ1-1; D uncertain. Germline V CDR1 and CDR2: SEHNR, FQNEAQ (reference sequence). The CDR3 runs 14 residues. Trimming stripped 0 bases from V and 0 bases from J, with 5 bases between. CDR3 in DNA: TGTGCCAGCAGCTTAGCCGTTATGAACACTGAAGCTTTCTTT. This codes for CASSLAVMNTEAFF. The variable domain in full, with the rest retrieved from reference TRBV7-9 and TRBJ1-1, is DTGVSQNPRHKITKRGQNVTFRCDPISEHNRLYWYRQTLGQGPEFLTYFQNEAQLEKSRLLSDRFSAERPKGSFSTLEIQRTEQGDSAMYLCASSLAVMNTEAFFGQGTRLTVV.

The rearrangement joins TRBV5-4 to TRBJ2-6; D is possibly TRBD2 (6 bases). V shed 9 bases and J shed 1 base, with 11 bases lying between them. The germline V gene has CDR1 SGHNT and CDR2 YYREEE (reference sequence). CDR3 length: 14 residues. The chain's CDR3 is CATQEGSGANVLTF. The CDR3 DNA reads as TGTGCCACTCAGGAGGGGTCTGGGGCCAACGTCCTGACTTTC. Drawing the rest from reference TRBV5-4 and TRBJ2-6, the complete variable domain is ETGVTQSPTHLIKTRGQQVTLRCSSQSGHNTVSWYQQALGQGPQFIFQYYREEENGRGNFPPRFSGLQFPNYSSELNVNALELDDSALYLCATQEGSGANVLTFGAGSRLTVL.

This chain links TRBV9 with TRBJ2-5; D is unresolved. CDR3 size: 13 residues. V gave up 4 bases and J gave up 4 bases, with 11 bases separating them. Per germline, CDR1 SGDLS and CDR2 YYNGEE. CDR3 sequence (DNA): TGTGCCAGCAGCCACCGGAGTGGAGAGACCCAGTACTTC. Its translation is CASSHRSGETQYF.

The chain employs TRBV6-5 and TRBJ2-7; TRBD2 matches at 9 bases. With V trimmed by 6 bases and J by 2 bases, 8 bases remained unmatched. The CDR3 is made up of 15 amino acids. Germline CDR1 MNHEY, CDR2 SVGAGI. The CDR3 reads CASRLSSGVPYEQYF. CDR3 nucleotide sequence: TGTGCCAGCAGACTTTCTAGCGGGGTCCCCTACGAGCAGTACTTC.

The rearrangement links TRBV5-4 to TRBJ2-3; TRBD1 might be the D (6 bases). The CDR3 has 17 amino acids. The germline V and J ends were trimmed by 0 bases and 6 bases, with 20 bases remaining between them. Germline loops: CDR1 SGHNT, CDR2 YYREEE (reference sequence). The chain's CDR3 is CASSLAGARPTIDTQYF. The CDR3 DNA reads TGTGCCAGCAGCTTGGCAGGGGCCCGACCCACCATCGATACGCAGTATTTT.

The rearrangement links TRBV7-2 to TRBJ2-3; D gene uncertain. Trimming took 1 base from V and 0 from J, leaving 8 bases between them. Germline lookup yields CDR1 SGHTA and CDR2 FQGNSA. The CDR3 is 15 amino acids. The DNA of the CDR3 is TGTGCCAGCAGCTTAGTTAGCACTAGCACAGATACGCAGTATTTT. It is translated as CASSLVSTSTDTQYF.

This clone has only one observation. The V and J genes are TRBV4-1 and TRBJ2-1; D might be TRBD2 (5 bases). V was cut by 0 bases and J by 3 bases, with 18 bases left in between. CDR1 is MGHRA, CDR2 YSYEKL, per germline. The CDR3 has 18 residues. The CDR3 DNA sequence: TGCGCCAGCAGCCAAGACTGGAGAGGAGGAGAAGACTACAATGAGCAGTTCTTC. Translation: CASSQDWRGGEDYNEQFF.

V gene TRBV7-2 combines with J gene TRBJ1-1, with TRBD1 matching over 7 bases. From germline, CDR1 is SGHTA and CDR2 FQGNSA. Germline trimming cut 5 bases from V and 1 base from J; bases unmatched to any gene: 7. The CDR3 extends over 15 amino acids. CDR3 nucleotides: TGTGCCAGCAGCCGCACCGGGACAGCGAACACTGAAGCTTTCTTT. Protein product: CASSRTGTANTEAFF.

The chain carries TRBV29-1 and TRBJ1-2; D remains unclear. CDR3 length: 14 amino acids. Trimming stripped 2 bases from V and 1 base from J, with 11 bases between. CDR1 is SQVTM and CDR2 is ANQGSEA in the germline V gene. CDR3 sequence (DNA): TGCAGCGTTGAAATCGTCGGTAGTAACTATGGCTACACCTTC. Its protein product is CSVEIVGSNYGYTF.

The chain is built from TRBV7-2 and TRBJ1-2; D unclear. The CDR3 runs 14 residues. The germline gives CDR1 SGHTA, CDR2 FQGNSA. V was cut by 7 bases and J by 0 bases, with 12 bases left in between. The CDR3 DNA sequence: TGTGCCAGCACCAAACAGCCCTCTAACTATGGCTACACCTTC. Its translation: CASTKQPSNYGYTF. The full variable domain, with the rest looked up from reference TRBV7-2 and TRBJ1-2, is GAGVSQSPSNKVTEKGKDVELRCDPISGHTALYWYRQSLGQGLEFLIYFQGNSAPDKSGLPSDRFSAERTGGSVSTLTIQRTQQEDSAVYLCASTKQPSNYGYTFGSGTRLTVV.

The chain carries TRBV5-1 and TRBJ1-5; D is unresolved. CDR1 SGHRS and CDR2 YFSETQ come from the germline V gene. Trimming stripped 2 bases from V and 1 base from J, with 4 bases between. This CDR3 is 13 amino acids long. This chain's CDR3 is CASSFGSNQPQHF. The CDR3 nucleotides are TGCGCCAGCAGCTTTGGCAGCAATCAGCCCCAGCATTTT.

The chain couples TRBV3-1 (or the pseudogene TRBV3-2) to TRBJ2-7, with 15 bases identical to TRBD2. The CDR3 extends over 20 amino acids. The J segment lost 0 bases and the V segment lost 0 bases, leaving 9 bases of the junction unmatched. Germline CDR1 is LGHDT and CDR2 is YNNKEL (reference sequence). The CDR3 DNA reads TGTGCCAGCAGCCAAGAGACCCCGGGACTAGCGGGGGGCAGCTCCTACGAGCAGTACTTC. Residues: CASSQETPGLAGGSSYEQYF.

The gene calls are TRBV30 and TRBJ2-7; possible D gene TRBD2, 6 bases. This CDR3 contains 15 residues. Trimming pared 0 bases from V and 2 bases from J, leaving 14 bases between. Germline V gene sequence: CDR1 GTSNPN, CDR2 SVGIG (reference sequence). CDR3: CAWSVRGRNPYEQYF. CDR3 DNA: TGTGCCTGGAGTGTACGGGGGAGGAATCCCTACGAGCAGTACTTC.

This chain uses TRBV27 with TRBJ1-5; unclear D gene. Per germline, CDR1 MNHEY and CDR2 SMNVEV (reference sequence). The CDR3 has 13 amino acids. The ends were cut back, 6 bases at V and 2 bases at J, with 8 bases in the middle. CDR3 amino acids: CASRSGGNQPQHF. The CDR3 DNA follows: TGTGCCAGCAGATCGGGAGGCAATCAGCCCCAGCATTTT.

The rearrangement joins TRBV7-3 to TRBJ2-3; D is perhaps TRBD2 (6 bases). V lost 5 bases and J lost 0, with 9 bases in between. The CDR3 runs to 14 residues. The germline V gene has CDR1 SGHTA and CDR2 FQGTGA. The CDR3 spells CASSPRGSTDTQYF. CDR3 bases: TGTGCCAGCAGCCCCCGGGGGAGCACAGATACGCAGTATTTT.

V gene TRBV3-1 (or the pseudogene TRBV3-2) combines with J gene TRBJ2-3, with D possibly TRBD1 on 6 matching bases. Looked up from germline, CDR1 is LGHDT and CDR2 is YNNKEL (reference sequence). V lost 2 bases, J lost 3 bases, and 12 bases lay in between. The CDR3 is 15 residues long. The CDR3 DNA reads as TGTGCCAGCAGCCAATGGGGGCTCGAAACAGATACGCAGTATTTT. It is translated as CASSQWGLETDTQYF.